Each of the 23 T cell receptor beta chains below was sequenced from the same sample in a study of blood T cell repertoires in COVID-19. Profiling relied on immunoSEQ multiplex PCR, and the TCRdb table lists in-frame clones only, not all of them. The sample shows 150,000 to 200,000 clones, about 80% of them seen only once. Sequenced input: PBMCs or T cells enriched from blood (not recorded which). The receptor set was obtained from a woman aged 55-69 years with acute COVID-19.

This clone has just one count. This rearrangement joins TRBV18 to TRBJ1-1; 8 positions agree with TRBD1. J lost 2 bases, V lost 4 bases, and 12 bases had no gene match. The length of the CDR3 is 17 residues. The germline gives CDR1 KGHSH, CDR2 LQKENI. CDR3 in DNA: TGTGCCAGCTCACAAGTGCCGGGACAGGCAATAAACACTGAAGCTTTCTTT. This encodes CASSQVPGQAINTEAFF.

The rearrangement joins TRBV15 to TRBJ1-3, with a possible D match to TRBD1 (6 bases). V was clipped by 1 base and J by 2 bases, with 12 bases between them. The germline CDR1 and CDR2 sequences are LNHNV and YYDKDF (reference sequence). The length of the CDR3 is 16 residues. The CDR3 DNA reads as TGTGCCACCAGCAGAGGCGGACAGTTGCCTGGAAACACCATATATTTT. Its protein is CATSRGGQLPGNTIYF.

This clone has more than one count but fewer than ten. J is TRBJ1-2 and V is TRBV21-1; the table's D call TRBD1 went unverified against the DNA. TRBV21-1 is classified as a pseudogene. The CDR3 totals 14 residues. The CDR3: CASSKDGPGTCYTF. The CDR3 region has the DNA TGTGCCAGCAGCAAAGACGGCCCAGGGACATGCTACACCTTC.

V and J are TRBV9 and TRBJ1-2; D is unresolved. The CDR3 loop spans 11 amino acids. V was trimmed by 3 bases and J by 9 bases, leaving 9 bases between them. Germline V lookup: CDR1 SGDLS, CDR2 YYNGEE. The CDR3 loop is CASSAEASYTF. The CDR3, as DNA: TGTGCCAGCAGCGCGGAGGCAAGCTACACCTTC.

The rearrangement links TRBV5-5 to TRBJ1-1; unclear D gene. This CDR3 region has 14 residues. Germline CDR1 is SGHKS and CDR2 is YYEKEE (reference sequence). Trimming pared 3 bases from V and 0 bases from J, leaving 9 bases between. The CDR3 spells CASSYRVLNTEAFF. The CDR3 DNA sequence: TGTGCCAGCAGCTACCGGGTCCTGAACACTGAAGCTTTCTTT. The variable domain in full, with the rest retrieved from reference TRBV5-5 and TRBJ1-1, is DAGVTQSPTHLIKTRGQQVTLRCSPISGHKSVSWYQQVLGQGPQFIFQYYEKEERGRGNFPDRFSARQFPNYSSELNVNALLLGDSALYLCASSYRVLNTEAFFGQGTRLTVV.

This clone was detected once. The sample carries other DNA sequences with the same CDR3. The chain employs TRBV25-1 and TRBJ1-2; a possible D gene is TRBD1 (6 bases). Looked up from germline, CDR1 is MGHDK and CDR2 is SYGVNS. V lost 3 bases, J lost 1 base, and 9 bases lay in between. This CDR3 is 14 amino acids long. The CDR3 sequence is CASSEPGVNYGYTF. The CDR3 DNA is TGTGCCAGCAGTGAGCCAGGGGTTAACTATGGCTACACCTTC.

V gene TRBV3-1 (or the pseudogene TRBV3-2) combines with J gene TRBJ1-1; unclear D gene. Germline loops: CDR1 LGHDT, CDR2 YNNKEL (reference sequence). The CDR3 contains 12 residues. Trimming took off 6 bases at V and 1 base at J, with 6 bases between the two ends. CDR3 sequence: CASRGQNTEAFF. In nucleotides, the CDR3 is TGTGCCAGCAGGGGCCAGAACACTGAAGCTTTCTTT.

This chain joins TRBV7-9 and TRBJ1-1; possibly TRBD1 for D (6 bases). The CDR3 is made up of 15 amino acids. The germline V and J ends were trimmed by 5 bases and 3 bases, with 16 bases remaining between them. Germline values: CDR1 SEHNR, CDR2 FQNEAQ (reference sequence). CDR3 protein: CASSHRQVRHTEAFF. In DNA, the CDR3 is TGTGCCAGCAGCCATAGACAGGTCCGGCACACTGAAGCTTTCTTT.

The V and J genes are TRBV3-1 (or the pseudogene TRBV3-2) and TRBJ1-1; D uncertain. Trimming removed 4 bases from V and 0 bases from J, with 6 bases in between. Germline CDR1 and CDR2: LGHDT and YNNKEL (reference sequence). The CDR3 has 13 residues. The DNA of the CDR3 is TGTGCCAGCAGCCCATCAATGAACACTGAAGCTTTCTTT. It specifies CASSPSMNTEAFF.

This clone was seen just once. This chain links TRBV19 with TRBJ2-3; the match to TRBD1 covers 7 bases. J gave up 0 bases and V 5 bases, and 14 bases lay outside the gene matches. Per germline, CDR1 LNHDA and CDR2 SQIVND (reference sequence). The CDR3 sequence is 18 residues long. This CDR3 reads CASSAARDSLSSTDTQYF. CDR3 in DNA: TGTGCCAGTAGTGCGGCTAGGGACAGCCTATCTAGCACAGATACGCAGTATTTT.

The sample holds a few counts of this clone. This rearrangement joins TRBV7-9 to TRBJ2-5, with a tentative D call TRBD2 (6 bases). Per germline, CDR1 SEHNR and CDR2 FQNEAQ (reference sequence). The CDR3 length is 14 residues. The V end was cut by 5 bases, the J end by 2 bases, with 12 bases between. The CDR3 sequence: CASSLRDSQETQYF. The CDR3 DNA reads TGTGCCAGCAGCCTGAGGGACTCTCAAGAGACCCAGTACTTC.

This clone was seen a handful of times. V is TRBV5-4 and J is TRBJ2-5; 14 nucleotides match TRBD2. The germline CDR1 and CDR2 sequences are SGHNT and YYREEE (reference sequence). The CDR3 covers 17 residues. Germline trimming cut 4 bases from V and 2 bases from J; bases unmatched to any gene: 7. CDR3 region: CASSHGLAGGTQETQYF. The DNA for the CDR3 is TGTGCCAGCAGCCACGGACTAGCGGGGGGAACTCAAGAGACCCAGTACTTC.

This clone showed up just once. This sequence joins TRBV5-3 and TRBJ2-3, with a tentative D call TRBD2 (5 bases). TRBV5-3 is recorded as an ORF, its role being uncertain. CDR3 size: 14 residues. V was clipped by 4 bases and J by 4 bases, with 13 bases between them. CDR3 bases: TGTGCCAGAAGCCCCTATCTAGCATCAGATACGCAGTATTTT. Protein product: CARSPYLASDTQYF.

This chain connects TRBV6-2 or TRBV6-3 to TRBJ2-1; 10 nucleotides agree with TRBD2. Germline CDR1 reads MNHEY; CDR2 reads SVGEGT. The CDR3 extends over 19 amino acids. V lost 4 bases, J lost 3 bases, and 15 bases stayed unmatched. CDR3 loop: CASSFSSLAGVGSYNEQFF. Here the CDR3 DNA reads TGTGCCAGCAGTTTTTCTAGCCTAGCGGGAGTCGGTAGCTACAATGAGCAGTTCTTC.

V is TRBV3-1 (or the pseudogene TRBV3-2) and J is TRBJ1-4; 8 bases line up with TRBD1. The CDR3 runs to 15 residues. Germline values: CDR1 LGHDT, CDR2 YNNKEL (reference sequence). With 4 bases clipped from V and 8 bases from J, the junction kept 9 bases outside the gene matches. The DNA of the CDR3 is TGTGCCAGCAGCCCACTTCAGGGGGCAGTAGAAAAACTGTTTTTT. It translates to CASSPLQGAVEKLFF.

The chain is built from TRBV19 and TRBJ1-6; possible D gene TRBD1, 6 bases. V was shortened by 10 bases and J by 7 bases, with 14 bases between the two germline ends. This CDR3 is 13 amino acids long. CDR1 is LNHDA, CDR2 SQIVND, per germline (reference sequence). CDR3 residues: CATREGGNSPLHF. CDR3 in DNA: TGTGCCACAAGAGAAGGGGGAAATTCACCCCTCCACTTT.

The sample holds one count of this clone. CDR3 protein: CATSPSLQGAEFF. Written as DNA, the CDR3 is TGTGCCACCAGCCCGTCACTTCAGGGGGCTGAGTTCTTC. The V gene is TRBV15, the J gene TRBJ2-1; 8 bases agree with TRBD1. Per the germline V gene, CDR1 is LNHNV and CDR2 is YYDKDF (reference sequence). The CDR3 is 13 amino acids. Trimming removed 5 bases from V and 14 bases from J; junction bases left unmatched: 11.

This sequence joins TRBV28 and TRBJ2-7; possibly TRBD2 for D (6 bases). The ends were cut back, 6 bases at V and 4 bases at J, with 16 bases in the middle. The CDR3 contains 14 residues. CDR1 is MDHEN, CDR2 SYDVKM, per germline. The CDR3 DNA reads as TGTGCCAGCAGCCTTAGCGGAAACGATTACGAGCAGTACTTC. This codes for CASSLSGNDYEQYF. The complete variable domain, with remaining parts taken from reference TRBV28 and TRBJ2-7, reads DVKVTQSSRYLVKRTGEKVFLECVQDMDHENMFWYRQDPGLGLRLIYFSYDVKMKEKGDIPEGYSVSREKKERFSLILESASTNQTSMYLCASSLSGNDYEQYFGPGTRLTVT.

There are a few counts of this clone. This CDR3 is CATADRAVEEQFF. CDR3 nucleotides: TGTGCCACTGCCGACAGGGCGGTTGAGGAGCAGTTCTTC. This rearrangement joins TRBV27 to TRBJ2-1; 7 nucleotides line up with TRBD1. The CDR3 runs to 13 residues. In germline, CDR1 is MNHEY, CDR2 SMNVEV (reference sequence). After removal of 10 bases from V and 10 bases from J, the junction contained 13 bases not matched to a gene.

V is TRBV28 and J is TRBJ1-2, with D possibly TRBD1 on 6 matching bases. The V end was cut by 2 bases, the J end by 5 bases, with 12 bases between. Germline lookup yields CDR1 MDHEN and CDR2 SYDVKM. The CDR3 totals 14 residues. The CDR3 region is CASSLLRTDYGYTF. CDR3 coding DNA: TGTGCCAGCAGTTTACTCCGGACAGATTATGGCTACACCTTC.

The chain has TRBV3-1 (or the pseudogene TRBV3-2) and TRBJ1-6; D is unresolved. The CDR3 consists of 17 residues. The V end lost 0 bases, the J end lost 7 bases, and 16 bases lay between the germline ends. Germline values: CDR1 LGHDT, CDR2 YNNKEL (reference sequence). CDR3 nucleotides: TGTGCCAGCAGCCAAGAATGGCCAAACCCGGGGAATTCACCCCTCCACTTT. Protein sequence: CASSQEWPNPGNSPLHF.

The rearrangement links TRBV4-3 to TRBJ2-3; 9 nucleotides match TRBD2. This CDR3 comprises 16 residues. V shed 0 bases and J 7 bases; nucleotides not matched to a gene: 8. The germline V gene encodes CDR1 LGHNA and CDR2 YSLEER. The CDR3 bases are TGCGCCAGCAGCCAAGAGTCTGGCGGGGGGGCAAATACGCAGTATTTT. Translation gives CASSQESGGGANTQYF.

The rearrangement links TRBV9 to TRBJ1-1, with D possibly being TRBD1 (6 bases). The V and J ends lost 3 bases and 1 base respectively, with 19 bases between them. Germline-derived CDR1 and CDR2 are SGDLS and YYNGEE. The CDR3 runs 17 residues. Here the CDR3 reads CASSALNSGAGNTEAFF. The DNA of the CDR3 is TGTGCCAGCAGCGCTTTAAACTCAGGGGCGGGGAACACTGAAGCTTTCTTT.